This TCR beta chain is from a study of control samples from healthy donors and cancer patients. The V end lost 5 bases, the J end lost 7 bases, and 15 bases lay between the germline ends. This CDR3 is 13 amino acids long. In germline, CDR1 is SGHNT, CDR2 YENEEA. Clones were read by immunoSEQ multiplex PCR, and TCRdb kept only the in-frame ones, dropping some. This sample yields some 220,000 clones, of which around 94% are seen a single time; about 1.6% belongs to the top ten. The receptor comes from a man in his forties or fifties in good health. The material sequenced was blood. This chain uses TRBV11-3 with TRBJ2-7; D ambiguous. The DNA for the CDR3 is TGTGCCAGCAGCCTAAATCCCTCCGCAGAGCAGTACTTC. Protein sequence: CASSLNPSAEQYF.